This T cell receptor (beta chain) was recovered during a study of T cell repertoires in cytomegalovirus infection. Whole-study context: Indicated by public TCR beta signatures were CMV infection and matching HLA type. Study results and limitations: Totalled public TCR beta family frequency picked out people who carried CMV plus the relevant HLA. Ex vivo responses were dominated by HLA-C-restricted CMV-specific TCR beta clonotypes.

The CDR3 is 12 residues long. The germline gives CDR1 DFQATT, CDR2 SNEGSKA (reference sequence). V was shortened by 1 base and J by 9 bases, with 10 bases between the two germline ends. TCRdb called the reads again in MiXCR, with one record for every CDR3 protein. This sample has approximately 1,000,000 distinct CDR3 sequences; less than 35% occur once, and the top ten carry more than 13%. A word on this clonotype: The antigen is unknown.

The chain has TRBV20-1 and TRBJ2-1; the D gene is possibly TRBD2 (6 bases). This TCR was sampled from a human donor in good health (CMV status not recorded). Some clones in this sample may be carry-over from other donors' samples. Sequenced material: cultured CD8+ T cells from PBMCs, taken from culture after CMV antigen stimulation. The CDR3 loop reads CSARVPAGEQFF. The CDR3 bases are TGCAGTGCTAGAGTGCCAGCGGGTGAGCAGTTCTTC.